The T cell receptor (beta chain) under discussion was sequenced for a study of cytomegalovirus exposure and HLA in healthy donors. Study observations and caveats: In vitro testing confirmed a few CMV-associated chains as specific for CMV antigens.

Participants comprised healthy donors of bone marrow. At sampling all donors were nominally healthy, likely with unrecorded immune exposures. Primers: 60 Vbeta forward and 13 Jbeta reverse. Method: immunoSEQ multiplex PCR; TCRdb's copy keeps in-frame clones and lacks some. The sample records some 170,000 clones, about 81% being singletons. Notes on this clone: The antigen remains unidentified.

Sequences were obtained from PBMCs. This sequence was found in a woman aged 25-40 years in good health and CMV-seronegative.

The CDR3 nucleotides are TGTGCCAGCACTGCAGGTGGATTGTCTGGAAACACCATATATTTT. This codes for CASTAGGLSGNTIYF. The chain couples TRBV28 to TRBJ1-3; D call uncertain. Germline-derived CDR1 and CDR2 are MDHEN and SYDVKM. The CDR3 is made up of 15 amino acids. Trimming shortened V by 7 bases and J by 1 base, and 14 bases separated the two germline ends.